The 2 T cell receptor beta chains below come from one sample, sequenced in a study of OX40 agonist ivuxolimab in advanced cancers. The table came from immunoSEQ multiplex PCR; TCRdb's copy has only in-frame clones and leaves some out. The sample lists some 78,000 clones, roughly 93% occurring once. The source material was CD4+ or CD8+ T cells sorted from blood, sampled in a trial of the OX40 agonist ivuxolimab. The receptors were gathered from an adult with an advanced solid tumor such as melanoma, head and neck, liver or kidney cancer.

J is TRBJ2-2 and V is TRBV7-2, with 9 bases aligning to TRBD1. Trimming cost V 6 bases and J 5 bases; bases outside gene matches: 10. Germline V lookup: CDR1 SGHTA, CDR2 FQGNSA. CDR3 size: 16 residues. The CDR3 spells CASRKAGTGSTGELFF. The CDR3 DNA is TGTGCCAGCAGGAAAGCGGGGACAGGGTCAACCGGGGAGCTGTTTTTT.

The chain carries TRBV29-1 and TRBJ1-3, with D uncertain. Deletions cut 3 bases from V and 8 bases from J, with 11 bases between. Germline V gene lookup returns CDR1 SQVTM and CDR2 ANQGSEA. The CDR3 has 12 amino acids. CDR3 bases: TGCAGCGTTGACTCCGGAGCGGACACCATATATTTT. This encodes CSVDSGADTIYF.